This T cell receptor (beta chain) was recorded in a study of shared T cell receptors in the human thymus. Measured with immunoSEQ multiplex PCR; TCRdb has only the in-frame clones, and not every one. The sample has about 660,000 clones; approximately 90% are singletons. V lost 1 base, J lost 5 bases, and 10 bases lay in between. The CDR3 contains 15 residues. Germline CDR1 SGHDT, CDR2 YYEEEE. The same sample was also used in a study of human thymus T cells. As reported in that work: Resections that were taken during corrective heart surgery supplied the thymus tissue. Related research reported highly overlapping thymic repertoires among unrelated individuals.

The chain uses TRBV5-6 and TRBJ1-6; D possibly corresponds to TRBD1 (6 bases). Sequencing was performed on thymocytes. This TCR came from a boy younger than two with a congenital heart defect. CDR3 bases: TGTGCCAGCAGCTTGAAGACAGGAGATAATTCACCCCTCCACTTT. This gives the protein CASSLKTGDNSPLHF. Full variable domain (outside the CDR3, taken from reference TRBV5-6 and TRBJ1-6): DAGVTQSPTHLIKTRGQQVTLRCSPKSGHDTVSWYQQALGQGPQFIFQYYEEEERQRGNFPDRFSGHQFPNYSSELNVNALLLGDSALYLCASSLKTGDNSPLHFGNGTRLTVT.